The 2 T cell receptor beta chains listed next were all sequenced from one sample in a study of blood T cell repertoires in COVID-19. Profiled with immunoSEQ multiplex PCR; TCRdb holds only in-frame clones, not every one. The sample comprises about 670,000 clones, 80% to 90% of which are singletons, and 0.2% to 0.3% rests with the top ten. Material: peripheral blood. The receptors were gathered from a woman between 18 and 30 years old with acute or convalescent COVID-19.

The chain has TRBV4-2 and TRBJ1-3, with no clear D. In germline, CDR1 is LGHNA, CDR2 YNFKEQ. V lost 0 bases and J 0 bases, leaving 6 bases between the germline ends. The CDR3 length is 15 residues. CDR3 nucleotides: TGTGCCAGCAGCCAAGATCCCAGCTCTGGAAACACCATATATTTT. Encoded protein: CASSQDPSSGNTIYF.

V usage is TRBV7-8 and J usage is TRBJ1-2; unclear D gene. This CDR3 is built from 16 residues. Deletions cut 4 bases from V and 2 bases from J, with 17 bases between. Looked up from germline, CDR1 is SGHVS and CDR2 is FQNEAQ. The CDR3 DNA sequence: TGTGCCAGCAGCTCCCCGGGGTCAGCCAAAAACTATGGCTACACCTTC. Protein: CASSSPGSAKNYGYTF.